This TCR beta chain was profiled in a study of HIV-infected children after antiretroviral therapy interruption. This clonotype was counted only a few times. A read error is possible here, since a much larger clone lies one base away. Treatment defined: PENTA 11 planned treatment interruption arm or continuous ART arm. Cryopreserved PBMC samples required at least 5 million viable cells. Unique molecular identifiers were included in an RNA-based 3' RACE TCR library. MiXCR was run by TCRdb on the 3' RACE reads, yielding one entry per CDR3 protein. The sample lists 35,000 to 50,000 distinct CDR3 sequences, approximately 7% occurring once. The receptor's source is a pool of human donors with HIV. The specimen was CD45RA+ CD4+ T cells from PBMCs, pooled from several time points, collected from a donor given antiretroviral therapy, either interrupted or continuous. The subset here: naive CD4+ CD45RA+ CD45RO- T cells.

The CDR3, as DNA: TGTACCAGCAGCTTATATGGGGCCAACGTCCTGACTTTC. Protein product: CTSSLYGANVLTF. The chain has TRBV7-3 and TRBJ2-6; D not certain. Germline CDR1 SGHTA, CDR2 FQGTGA. This CDR3 comprises 13 residues. The full variable domain, completed using reference TRBV7-3 and TRBJ2-6, is GAGVSQTPSNKVTEKGKYVELRCDPISGHTALYWYRQSLGQGPEFLIYFQGTGAADDSGLPNDRFFAVRPEGSVSTLKIQRTERGDSAVYLCTSSLYGANVLTFGAGSRLTVL.